This paragraph covers one T cell receptor beta chain sequence. The antigen is unknown. The germline CDR1 and CDR2 sequences are MRHNA and SNTAGT. The CDR3 runs 12 residues. Trimming took off 6 bases at V and 7 bases at J, with 9 bases between the two ends. TCRdb's table, derived via immunoSEQ multiplex PCR, lists solely in-frame clones and lacks some. The sample lists about half a million clones; approximately 79% were seen once. The sample originates from a study of shared clonotypes between healthy human individuals. Study-wide context: Donor composition was a couple of women and three men, aged 18 to 49.

Points from the study as a whole: Enrolling few donors narrowed the genetic and exposure-history diversity that was represented. Clonotype sharing among the donors was expected to vary with sequencing depth.

Donors included only healthy HIV-negative adults lacking recent acute infections or vaccinations. This chain joins TRBV6-4 and TRBJ1-4; TRBD1 is a possible D gene (5 bases). Material for sequencing was PBMCs. This receptor was taken from a woman aged 40 to 55 in good health. Some clones in this sample may be carry-over from other donors' samples. The CDR3 loop reads CASRGRSEKLFF. In nucleotides, the CDR3 is TGTGCCAGCAGGGGGCGCAGTGAAAAACTGTTTTTT.